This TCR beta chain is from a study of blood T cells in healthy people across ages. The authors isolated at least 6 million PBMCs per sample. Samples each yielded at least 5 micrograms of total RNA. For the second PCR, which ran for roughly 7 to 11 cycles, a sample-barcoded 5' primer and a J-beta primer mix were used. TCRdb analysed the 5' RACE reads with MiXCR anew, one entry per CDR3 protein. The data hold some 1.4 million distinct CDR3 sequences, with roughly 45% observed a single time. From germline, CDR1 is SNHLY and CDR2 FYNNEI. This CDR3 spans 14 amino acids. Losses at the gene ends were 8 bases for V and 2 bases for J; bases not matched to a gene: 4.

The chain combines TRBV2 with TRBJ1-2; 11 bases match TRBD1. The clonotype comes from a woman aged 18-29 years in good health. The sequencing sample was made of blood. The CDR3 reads CASFRDRGNYGYTF. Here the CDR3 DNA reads TGTGCCAGCTTTAGGGACAGGGGGAACTATGGCTACACCTTC.